Given below is one T cell receptor beta chain in context. Its antigen is unknown. Measured with immunoSEQ multiplex PCR; TCRdb has only the in-frame clones, and not every one. Of some 96,000 clones in the sample, 80% to 90% were seen once. The record originates from a study of T cell responses to AZD1222 COVID-19 vaccine. Overall study findings and caveats: In the spike-specific TCR repertoire, nearly half reportedly target unmutated variant regions.

The germline V gene has CDR1 MDHEN and CDR2 SYDVKM. The junction had 16 bases not matched to a gene; V was cut back by 6 bases and J by 2 bases. This CDR3 has 18 amino acids. The receptor's source is an adult in good health. The genes are TRBV28 and TRBJ1-2; 9 bases match TRBD1. The specimen comprised peripheral blood, sampled on day 0 of MenACWY control vaccination. In DNA, the CDR3 is TGTGCCAGCAGCCCCCGGGGAGGGACAGGGCCCTTGAACTATGGCTACACCTTC. It encodes CASSPRGGTGPLNYGYTF.